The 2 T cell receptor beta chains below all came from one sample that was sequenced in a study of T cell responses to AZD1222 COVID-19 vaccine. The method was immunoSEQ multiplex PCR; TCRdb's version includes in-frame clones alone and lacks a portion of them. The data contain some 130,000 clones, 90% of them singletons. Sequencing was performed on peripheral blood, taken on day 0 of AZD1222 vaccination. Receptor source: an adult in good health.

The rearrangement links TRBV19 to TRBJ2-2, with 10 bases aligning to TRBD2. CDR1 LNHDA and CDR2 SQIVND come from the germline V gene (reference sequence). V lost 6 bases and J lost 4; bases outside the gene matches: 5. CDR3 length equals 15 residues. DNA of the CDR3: TGTGCCAGTAGCCCCCGGACTAGCGGCACCGGGGAGCTGTTTTTT. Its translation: CASSPRTSGTGELFF.

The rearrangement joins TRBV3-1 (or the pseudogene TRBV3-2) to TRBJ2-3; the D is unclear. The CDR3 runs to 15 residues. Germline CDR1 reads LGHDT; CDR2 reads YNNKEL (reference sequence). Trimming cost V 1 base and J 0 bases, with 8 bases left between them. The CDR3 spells CASSQGGTSTDTQYF. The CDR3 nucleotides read TGTGCCAGCAGCCAAGGCGGAACTAGCACAGATACGCAGTATTTT.